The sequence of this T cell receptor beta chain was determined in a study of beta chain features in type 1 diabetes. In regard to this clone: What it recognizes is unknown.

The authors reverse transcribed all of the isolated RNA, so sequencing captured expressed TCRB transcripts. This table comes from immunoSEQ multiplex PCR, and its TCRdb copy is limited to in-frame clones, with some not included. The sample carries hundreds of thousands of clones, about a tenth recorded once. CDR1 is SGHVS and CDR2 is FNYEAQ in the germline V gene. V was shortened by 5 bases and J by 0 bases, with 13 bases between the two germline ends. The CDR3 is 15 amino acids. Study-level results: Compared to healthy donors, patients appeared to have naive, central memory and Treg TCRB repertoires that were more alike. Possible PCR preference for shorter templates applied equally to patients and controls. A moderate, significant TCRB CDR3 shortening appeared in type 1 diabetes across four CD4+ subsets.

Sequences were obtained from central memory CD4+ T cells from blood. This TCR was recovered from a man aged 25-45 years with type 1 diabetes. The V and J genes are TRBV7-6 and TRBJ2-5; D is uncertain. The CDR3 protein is CASSPRPGDQETQYF. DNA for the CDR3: TGTGCCAGCAGCCCCCGCCCAGGAGACCAAGAGACCCAGTACTTC.